The 15 T cell receptor beta chains reported below all come from one sample, sequenced in a study of CD4 T cells in relation to SARS-CoV-2 and coronaviruses. Some clones are missing from TCRdb's copy, which holds only in-frame ones; the method was immunoSEQ multiplex PCR. The data contain 20,000 to 25,000 clones, just under 75% of them seen just once; the ten biggest clones take up around an eighth. The antigens these receptors bind are not known. Unexposed donor CD4+ T cells date from about 2011-2018, before the COVID-19 pandemic. CD4+ T cells were isolated from the cells after around 10 days of culture. What was sequenced was CD4+ T cells from PBMCs, cultured in vitro. The receptors were gathered from a human donor in good health.

The genes are TRBV5-6 and TRBJ2-7; no firm D call. The V gene lost 2 bases and the J gene lost 2 bases, with 5 bases spanning the gap. CDR3 size: 12 residues. CDR1 is SGHDT and CDR2 is YYEEEE in the germline V gene. The CDR3 here is CASSLAAYEQYF. CDR3 DNA: TGTGCCAGCAGCTTAGCAGCCTACGAGCAGTACTTC.

The DNA for the CDR3 is TGCAGCGTTGGGATGCTAGCGGGAGACACAGATACGCAGTATTTT. Translation: CSVGMLAGDTDTQYF. This chain joins TRBV29-1 and TRBJ2-3, with 10 positions matching TRBD2. CDR3 length: 15 residues. CDR1 and CDR2 from the germline V gene are SQVTM and ANQGSEA. J gave up 2 bases and V 4 bases, and 6 bases lay outside the gene matches.

This clone has a single count. The V call is TRBV24-1, the J call TRBJ1-5; 8 nucleotides align to TRBD1. Germline-derived CDR1 and CDR2 are KGHDR and SFDVKD. The CDR3 is 15 amino acids. With 3 bases clipped from V and 3 bases from J, the junction kept 3 bases outside the gene matches. The CDR3 is CATSDGQGVNQPQHF. The CDR3, as DNA: TGTGCCACCAGTGATGGACAGGGTGTCAATCAGCCCCAGCATTTT.

The chain couples TRBV5-4 to TRBJ2-7; D remains ambiguous. The CDR3 is 12 residues long. The ends were cut back, 4 bases at V and 2 bases at J, with 7 bases in the middle. Germline CDR1 and CDR2: SGHNT and YYREEE (reference sequence). CDR3 region: CASSPNTYEQYF. The CDR3 nucleotides read TGTGCCAGCAGCCCCAACACCTACGAGCAGTACTTC.

This chain connects TRBV7-9 to TRBJ1-6; 10 nucleotides match TRBD1. The CDR3 length is 16 residues. V was clipped by 1 base and J by 7 bases; unmatched bases: 4. The V gene's germline CDR1 is SEHNR and CDR2 FQNEAQ (reference sequence). The CDR3 region is CASSLGGGQGNSPLHF. The CDR3 DNA follows: TGTGCCAGCAGCTTAGGTGGGGGACAGGGGAATTCACCCCTCCACTTT.

The rearrangement links TRBV28 to TRBJ2-7; the D gene is possibly TRBD2 (6 bases). The germline V gene has CDR1 MDHEN and CDR2 SYDVKM. The CDR3 consists of 14 residues. The V end lost 6 bases, the J end lost 6 bases, and 18 bases lay between the germline ends. CDR3 sequence (DNA): TGTGCCAGCAGGAGGAGGGTCACCCCCCTCGAGCAGTACTTC. This codes for CASRRRVTPLEQYF.

The chain recombines TRBV19 with TRBJ2-5; 9 bases agree with TRBD1. Losses at the gene ends were 2 bases for V and 2 bases for J; bases not matched to a gene: 6. This CDR3 region has 16 residues. Germline V gene sequence: CDR1 LNHDA, CDR2 SQIVND (reference sequence). The CDR3 loop reads CASSISVQGAQETQYF. The CDR3 DNA reads TGTGCCAGTAGTATAAGCGTACAGGGGGCTCAAGAGACCCAGTACTTC.

V gene TRBV18 combines with J gene TRBJ1-1; perhaps TRBD1 as D (6 bases). V was trimmed by 0 bases and J by 7 bases, leaving 12 bases between them. The CDR3 is made up of 14 amino acids. Germline V CDR1 and CDR2: KGHSH, LQKENI. CDR3 nucleotides: TGTGCCAGCTCACCACCGACAGGAAGATATGAAGCTTTCTTT. Translated, it gives CASSPPTGRYEAFF. Full variable domain (outside the CDR3, taken from reference TRBV18 and TRBJ1-1): NAGVMQNPRHLVRRRGQEARLRCSPMKGHSHVYWYRQLPEEGLKFMVYLQKENIIDESGMPKERFSAEFPKEGPSILRIQQVVRGDSAAYFCASSPPTGRYEAFFGQGTRLTVV.

The rearrangement joins TRBV15 to TRBJ1-1; D call uncertain. The CDR3 runs 13 residues. V gave up 6 bases and J gave up 8 bases, with 16 bases separating them. Germline CDR1 is LNHNV and CDR2 is YYDKDF (reference sequence). CDR3 loop: CATSKPPSSEAFF. The CDR3 nucleotides read TGTGCCACCAGTAAACCCCCTTCGTCCGAAGCTTTCTTT.

V is TRBV7-9 and J is TRBJ1-1; a weak D match, TRBD1 (6 bases). The germline gives CDR1 SEHNR, CDR2 FQNEAQ (reference sequence). Trimming took off 4 bases at V and 6 bases at J, with 12 bases between the two ends. CDR3 length: 13 residues. The CDR3 DNA reads as TGTGCCAGCAGCTACCAGGGGTTGGCTGAAGCTTTCTTT. Translation: CASSYQGLAEAFF.

The chain has TRBV19 and TRBJ2-3; 10 nucleotides agree with TRBD2. Germline V gene data show CDR1 as LNHDA and CDR2 as SQIVND (reference sequence). This CDR3 has 15 amino acids. The V segment lost 6 bases and the J segment 3 bases; nucleotides outside the gene matches: 6. The CDR3 loop is CASRTTSGNTDTQYF. The CDR3, as DNA: TGTGCCAGTAGGACAACTAGCGGGAATACAGATACGCAGTATTTT.

This clone has only a few counts. This chain's CDR3 is CASSEARASGRAVQFF. The CDR3 DNA reads as TGTGCCAGCAGTGAAGCGCGGGCTAGCGGGAGGGCTGTGCAGTTCTTC. The V call is TRBV2, the J call TRBJ2-1; 12 nucleotides line up with TRBD2. The CDR3 spans 16 residues. V shed 0 bases, J shed 12 bases, and the junction held 9 bases outside the gene matches. CDR1 and CDR2 from the germline V gene are SNHLY and FYNNEI.

The chain uses TRBV30 and TRBJ2-7, with 7 bases identical to TRBD1. Per germline, CDR1 GTSNPN and CDR2 SVGIG (reference sequence). Trimming cost V 3 bases and J 0 bases; bases outside gene matches: 5. The CDR3 spans 14 residues. The CDR3 here is CAWRKTGSSYEQYF. The CDR3 DNA follows: TGTGCCTGGAGGAAGACAGGGAGCTCCTACGAGCAGTACTTC.

The chain has TRBV9 and TRBJ2-1; 11 bases map to TRBD2. In germline, CDR1 is SGDLS, CDR2 YYNGEE. J lost 3 bases, V lost 1 base, and 6 bases had no gene match. The CDR3 has 17 amino acids. The CDR3 DNA reads as TGTGCCAGCAGCGTAAGGCTAGCGGGAGGTAACTACAATGAGCAGTTCTTC. Protein: CASSVRLAGGNYNEQFF.

The chain carries TRBV9 and TRBJ1-6; unclear D gene. V was clipped by 4 bases and J by 15 bases, with 17 bases between them. Germline V gene sequence: CDR1 SGDLS, CDR2 YYNGEE. This CDR3 is built from 13 residues. The CDR3 reads CASSLDRGQVLHF. The CDR3 nucleotides read TGTGCCAGCAGCCTAGACCGTGGGCAGGTCCTCCACTTT. The full variable domain, completed using reference TRBV9 and TRBJ1-6, is DSGVTQTPKHLITATGQRVTLRCSPRSGDLSVYWYQQSLDQGLQFLIQYYNGEERAKGNILERFSAQQFPDLHSELNLSSLELGDSALYFCASSLDRGQVLHFGNGTRLTVT.